The rows below give T cell receptor beta chains drawn from one sample of a study of blood T cell repertoires in COVID-19. Clones were sequenced by immunoSEQ multiplex PCR, and TCRdb holds only the in-frame ones, with some missing. The data hold roughly 150,000 clones, with 80% to 85% observed a single time. The material sequenced was peripheral blood. The receptor source for this set is a man aged 65 to 85 with active or convalescent COVID-19. CDR3s include the opening cysteine and the closing phenylalanine or tryptophan. A D gene is named only where the DNA matches it firmly. A row's size may be missing; if present it is once, few, many or a size class.

v_gene: TRBV13; d_gene: TRBD1; abundance: .; j_gene: TRBJ1-2; CDR3nt: TGTGCCAGCAGCTTAGGGATGAGTACAGGGGACCTCTATGGCTACACCTTC; CDR3aa: CASSLGMSTGDLYGYTF
v_gene: TRBV19; d_gene: .; abundance: few; j_gene: TRBJ1-1; CDR3nt: TGTGCCAGTAGTACAGGACAGTGGAACACTGAAGCTTTCTTT; CDR3aa: CASSTGQWNTEAFF
v_gene: TRBV7-9; d_gene: .; abundance: once; j_gene: TRBJ1-5; CDR3nt: TGTGCCAGCAGCCCCGGGAGTATGGGATATGAGCCCCAGCATTTT; CDR3aa: CASSPGSMGYEPQHF
v_gene: TRBV11-2; d_gene: TRBD1; abundance: .; j_gene: TRBJ2-5; CDR3nt: TGTGCCAGCAGCTTTACAGGGGGCGAGGAGACCCAGTACTTC; CDR3aa: CASSFTGGEETQYF
v_gene: TRBV18; d_gene: .; abundance: .; j_gene: TRBJ1-1; CDR3nt: TGTGCCAGCTCACCACGTCGAGGGAGGACCACTGAAGCTTTCTTT; CDR3aa: CASSPRRGRTTEAFF
v_gene: TRBV2; d_gene: .; abundance: .; j_gene: TRBJ1-3; CDR3nt: TGTGCCAGCAGTTACCCCCCCAGGAGGGGAAACACCATATATTTT; CDR3aa: CASSYPPRRGNTIYF
v_gene: TRBV2; d_gene: TRBD1; abundance: .; j_gene: TRBJ1-2; CDR3nt: TGTGCCGGGGGGACAGGCCCTTCCTATGGCTACACCTTC; CDR3aa: CAGGTGPSYGYTF
v_gene: TRBV10-2; d_gene: TRBD2; abundance: .; j_gene: TRBJ2-7; CDR3nt: TGCGCCAGCAGTGAGCCCGGTGGGGGGGGCTCCTACGAGCAGTACTTC; CDR3aa: CASSEPGGGGSYEQYF
v_gene: TRBV19; d_gene: .; abundance: .; j_gene: TRBJ2-1; CDR3nt: TGTGCCAGTAGTGCAAACGGTAATTCCTACAATGAGCAGTTCTTC; CDR3aa: CASSANGNSYNEQFF
v_gene: TRBV30; d_gene: .; abundance: .; j_gene: TRBJ1-3; CDR3nt: TGTGCCTACCGCAGGGGTAACTCTGGAAACACCATATATTTT; CDR3aa: CAYRRGNSGNTIYF
v_gene: TRBV24-1; d_gene: .; abundance: .; j_gene: TRBJ2-7; CDR3nt: TGTGCCACCAGTGATTCCCCGGGCAGGGCTAATTCATACGAGCAGTACTTC; CDR3aa: CATSDSPGRANSYEQYF
v_gene: TRBV30; d_gene: TRBD1; abundance: .; j_gene: TRBJ2-5; CDR3nt: TGTGCCTGGGAACAGGGGGCAGGAGAGACCCAGTACTTC; CDR3aa: CAWEQGAGETQYF
v_gene: TRBV10-2; d_gene: .; abundance: .; j_gene: TRBJ1-5; CDR3nt: TGCGCCAGCCGACGATCCGACAGGAGCAATCAGCCCCAGCATTTT; CDR3aa: CASRRSDRSNQPQHF
v_gene: TRBV27; d_gene: TRBD1; abundance: .; j_gene: TRBJ2-3; CDR3nt: TGTGCCAGCAGTAGAGGGGGCCGCGGCACAGATACGCAGTATTTT; CDR3aa: CASSRGGRGTDTQYF
v_gene: TRBV19; d_gene: TRBD2; abundance: .; j_gene: TRBJ2-1; CDR3nt: TGTGCCAGTAGTATAAGCGGGGCGGCGGGCAATTTCTATGAGCAGTTCTTC; CDR3aa: CASSISGAAGNFYEQFF
v_gene: TRBV6-1; d_gene: TRBD2; abundance: once; j_gene: TRBJ2-2; CDR3nt: TGTGCCAGCAGTGAACGTCGGGGGGGCCTAGGCGGGGAGCTGTTTTTT; CDR3aa: CASSERRGGLGGELFF
v_gene: TRBV4-3; d_gene: .; abundance: few; j_gene: TRBJ2-3; CDR3nt: TGCGCCAGCAGCCAACAAGGCATGGCGGGAGATACGCAGTATTTT; CDR3aa: CASSQQGMAGDTQYF
v_gene: TRBV5-5; d_gene: .; abundance: .; j_gene: TRBJ1-4; CDR3nt: TGTGCCAGCAGTAACGAGCCGAGACTAAATGAAAAACTGTTTTTT; CDR3aa: CASSNEPRLNEKLFF
v_gene: TRBV4-3; d_gene: .; abundance: once; j_gene: TRBJ1-3; CDR3nt: TGCGCCAGCAGCCAAGATAGTGGGCCCAGGGGTGGAAACACCATATATTTT; CDR3aa: CASSQDSGPRGGNTIYF
v_gene: TRBV23-1; d_gene: .; abundance: .; j_gene: TRBJ1-2; CDR3nt: TGCGCCAGCATTTCACCAAGTGGGCGCTATGGCTACACCTTC; CDR3aa: CASISPSGRYGYTF
v_gene: TRBV30; d_gene: TRBD1; abundance: .; j_gene: TRBJ2-6; CDR3nt: TGTGCCTGGAGTTTGACCTGGGGACAGGGGGCGGGAGGGGCCAACGTCCTGACTTTC; CDR3aa: CAWSLTWGQGAGGANVLTF
v_gene: TRBV28; d_gene: TRBD2; abundance: .; j_gene: TRBJ2-1; CDR3nt: TGTGCCAGCATCAACTCCGGGACTAGCTCCTACAATGAGCAGTTCTTC; CDR3aa: CASINSGTSSYNEQFF
v_gene: TRBV28; d_gene: TRBD1; abundance: .; j_gene: TRBJ2-7; CDR3nt: TGTGCCAGCAGTTCTGGGACAGGGCCTGAGTCCGAGCAGTACTTC; CDR3aa: CASSSGTGPESEQYF
v_gene: TRBV9; d_gene: .; abundance: .; j_gene: TRBJ2-1; CDR3nt: TGTGCCAGCAGCCCGGGCTTCAGGGCGGACAATGAGCAGTTCTTC; CDR3aa: CASSPGFRADNEQFF
v_gene: TRBV25-1; d_gene: .; abundance: .; j_gene: TRBJ1-1; CDR3nt: TGTGCCAGCAGTGAATTAGGGACATCGAACACTGAAGCTTTCTTT; CDR3aa: CASSELGTSNTEAFF
v_gene: TRBV6-5; d_gene: .; abundance: .; j_gene: TRBJ1-1; CDR3nt: TGTGCCAGCAGTTACTCGATTATACCCGGGAACACTGAAGCTTTCTTT; CDR3aa: CASSYSIIPGNTEAFF
v_gene: TRBV7-9; d_gene: TRBD2; abundance: .; j_gene: TRBJ2-1; CDR3nt: TGTGCCAGCTCCGCTAGCGGTGGGGGGGAGCAGTTCTTC; CDR3aa: CASSASGGGEQFF
v_gene: TRBV18; d_gene: TRBD1; abundance: .; j_gene: TRBJ2-1; CDR3nt: TGTGCCAGCTCACCACAAAGGACAGGGGATAATGAGCAGTTCTTC; CDR3aa: CASSPQRTGDNEQFF
v_gene: TRBV28; d_gene: .; abundance: .; j_gene: TRBJ1-4; CDR3nt: TGTGCCAGCAGTTTCTGGACACCTAATGAAAAACTGTTTTTT; CDR3aa: CASSFWTPNEKLFF
v_gene: TRBV19; d_gene: TRBD1; abundance: few; j_gene: TRBJ2-7; CDR3nt: TGTGCCAGTAGTATTACGGGACAGGGTTCCTACGAGCAGTACTTC; CDR3aa: CASSITGQGSYEQYF
v_gene: TRBV18; d_gene: TRBD1; abundance: .; j_gene: TRBJ1-2; CDR3nt: TGTGCCAGCTCACCCACAGGGGGTAAAAGTAACTATGGCTACACCTTC; CDR3aa: CASSPTGGKSNYGYTF
v_gene: TRBV7-2; d_gene: TRBD1; abundance: .; j_gene: TRBJ1-4; CDR3nt: TGTGCCAGCAGCCTTACAGGGGTGAATGAAAAACTGTTTTTT; CDR3aa: CASSLTGVNEKLFF
v_gene: TRBV27; d_gene: TRBD1; abundance: .; j_gene: TRBJ1-5; CDR3nt: TGTGCCAGCAGTTTATCGGGGGCAGGGGGCTTCAATCAGCCCCAGCATTTT; CDR3aa: CASSLSGAGGFNQPQHF
v_gene: TRBV30; d_gene: .; abundance: many; j_gene: TRBJ2-7; CDR3nt: TGTGCCTGGAGAGCCGCCGGCAGGGTAGGATACGAGCAGTACTTC; CDR3aa: CAWRAAGRVGYEQYF
v_gene: TRBV4-1; d_gene: .; abundance: few; j_gene: TRBJ1-1; CDR3nt: TGCGCCAGCAGGAGGGAAGGGAACACTGAAGCTTTCTTT; CDR3aa: CASRREGNTEAFF
v_gene: TRBV11-2; d_gene: .; abundance: .; j_gene: TRBJ2-2; CDR3nt: TGTGCCAGCAGCCAAAGACAGCCCGCCGGGGAGCTGTTTTTT; CDR3aa: CASSQRQPAGELFF
v_gene: TRBV18; d_gene: .; abundance: once; j_gene: TRBJ2-1; CDR3nt: TGTGCCAGCTCACCCCCTGGCGTACACCTAGGAGGTAATGAGCAGTTCTTC; CDR3aa: CASSPPGVHLGGNEQFF
v_gene: TRBV7-2; d_gene: TRBD2; abundance: .; j_gene: TRBJ2-7; CDR3nt: TGTGCCAGCAGCCCGAACCCAGCGGGAGCTTCCTACGAGCAGTACTTC; CDR3aa: CASSPNPAGASYEQYF
v_gene: TRBV6-4; d_gene: .; abundance: .; j_gene: TRBJ1-1; CDR3nt: TGTGCCAGCAGTGCCCAGGGCCGCGGCACTGAAGCTTTCTTT; CDR3aa: CASSAQGRGTEAFF
v_gene: TRBV4-3; d_gene: .; abundance: .; j_gene: TRBJ1-3; CDR3nt: TGCGCCAGCAGCCTCGAGGTTGACAGCCCAGCGGGGACCATATATTTT; CDR3aa: CASSLEVDSPAGTIYF
v_gene: TRBV2; d_gene: TRBD1; abundance: .; j_gene: TRBJ1-4; CDR3nt: TGTGCCAGCAGGATTGGGGTTACCGGGACAGGGGCTTTTAATGAAAAACTGTTTTTT; CDR3aa: CASRIGVTGTGAFNEKLFF
v_gene: TRBV28; d_gene: TRBD1; abundance: many; j_gene: TRBJ1-6; CDR3nt: TGTGCCAGCAGTGAAACCCGGACAGGGCATAATTCACCCCTCCACTTT; CDR3aa: CASSETRTGHNSPLHF
v_gene: TRBV6-5; d_gene: .; abundance: .; j_gene: TRBJ1-1; CDR3nt: TGTGCCAGCAGCTCCAGGCCTAATCCGAACACTGAAGCTTTCTTT; CDR3aa: CASSSRPNPNTEAFF
v_gene: TRBV5-4; d_gene: .; abundance: .; j_gene: TRBJ2-2; CDR3nt: TGTGCCAGCAGCTTCGCGTCGGGTACGAACACCGGGGAGCTGTTTTTT; CDR3aa: CASSFASGTNTGELFF
v_gene: TRBV5-8; d_gene: .; abundance: .; j_gene: TRBJ1-4; CDR3nt: TGTGCCAGCAGCTACCGGGTCTCGGATGAAAAACTGTTTTTT; CDR3aa: CASSYRVSDEKLFF
v_gene: TRBV7-2; d_gene: TRBD1; abundance: few; j_gene: TRBJ1-5; CDR3nt: TGTGCCAGCAGCCCCCGGGGGACAGGGGCAGCGAGGCAGCCCCAGCATTTT; CDR3aa: CASSPRGTGAARQPQHF
v_gene: TRBV5-5; d_gene: TRBD1; abundance: .; j_gene: TRBJ2-7; CDR3nt: TGTGCCAGCAGCTTGGGAGGGGACAGGGCCTTCTACGAGCAGTACTTC; CDR3aa: CASSLGGDRAFYEQYF
v_gene: TRBV6-2/TRBV6-3; d_gene: .; abundance: .; j_gene: TRBJ1-2; CDR3nt: TGTGCCAGCAGTTACTCGGGCAGGGAGGATGGCTACACCTTC; CDR3aa: CASSYSGREDGYTF
v_gene: TRBV6-6; d_gene: .; abundance: .; j_gene: TRBJ1-6; CDR3nt: TGTGCCAGCAGTTCGGGGATCCACAAGGTTCCACCCCTCCACTTT; CDR3aa: CASSSGIHKVPPLHF
v_gene: TRBV9; d_gene: .; abundance: once; j_gene: TRBJ2-5; CDR3nt: TGTGCCAGCAGCGTAGAGTCAGGGCAAGGAACCCAGTACTTC; CDR3aa: CASSVESGQGTQYF
v_gene: TRBV20-1; d_gene: TRBD2; abundance: .; j_gene: TRBJ2-2; CDR3nt: TGCAGTGCTAGTTACCTAGCGGGAGGCCGGCAGGGCGGGGAGCTGTTTTTT; CDR3aa: CSASYLAGGRQGGELFF
v_gene: TRBV7-2; d_gene: .; abundance: .; j_gene: TRBJ1-5; CDR3nt: TGTGCCAGCAGCTTCCAGGCAGGCAATCAGCCCCAGCATTTT; CDR3aa: CASSFQAGNQPQHF
v_gene: TRBV4-2; d_gene: .; abundance: .; j_gene: TRBJ2-5; CDR3nt: TGTGCCAGCAGCCAAGGAGGGGGGGCCGGGGAGACCCAGTACTTC; CDR3aa: CASSQGGGAGETQYF
v_gene: TRBV11-2; d_gene: .; abundance: .; j_gene: TRBJ1-2; CDR3nt: TGTGCCAGCAGCTTAGTTAGCTATGGCTACACCTTC; CDR3aa: CASSLVSYGYTF
v_gene: TRBV4-1; d_gene: .; abundance: .; j_gene: TRBJ1-5; CDR3nt: TGCGCCAGCAGCCCCCTGGGGGGAAGCAATCAGCCCCAGCATTTT; CDR3aa: CASSPLGGSNQPQHF
v_gene: TRBV11-2; d_gene: .; abundance: .; j_gene: TRBJ2-5; CDR3nt: TGTGCCAGCAGCTTAAGTCGGCAAGAGACCCAGTACTTC; CDR3aa: CASSLSRQETQYF
v_gene: TRBV9; d_gene: .; abundance: .; j_gene: TRBJ1-6; CDR3nt: TGTGCCAGCAGCGTAGAAGCAGGCTATAATTCACCCCTCCACTTT; CDR3aa: CASSVEAGYNSPLHF
v_gene: TRBV30; d_gene: .; abundance: .; j_gene: TRBJ1-5; CDR3nt: TGTGCCTGGAGTCAGGGCGGCAATCAGCCCCAGCATTTT; CDR3aa: CAWSQGGNQPQHF
v_gene: TRBV15; d_gene: .; abundance: .; j_gene: TRBJ2-4; CDR3nt: TGTGCCACCAGCGGCAGCGCATCGGGTCAGTACTTC; CDR3aa: CATSGSASGQYF